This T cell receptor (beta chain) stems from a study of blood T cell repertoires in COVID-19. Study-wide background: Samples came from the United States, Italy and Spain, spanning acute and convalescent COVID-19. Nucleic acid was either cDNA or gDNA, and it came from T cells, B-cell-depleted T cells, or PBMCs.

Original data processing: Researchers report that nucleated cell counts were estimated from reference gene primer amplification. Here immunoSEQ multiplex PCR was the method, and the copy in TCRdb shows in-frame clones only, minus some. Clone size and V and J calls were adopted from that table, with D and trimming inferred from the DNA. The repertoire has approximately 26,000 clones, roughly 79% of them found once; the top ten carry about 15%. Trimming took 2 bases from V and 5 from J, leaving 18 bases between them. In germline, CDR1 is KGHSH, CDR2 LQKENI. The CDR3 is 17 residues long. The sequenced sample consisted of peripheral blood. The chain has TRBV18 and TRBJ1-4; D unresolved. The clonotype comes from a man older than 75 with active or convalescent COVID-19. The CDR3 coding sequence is TGTGCCAGCTCACCAGGGCAGATAGGATCACCGAATGAAAAACTGTTTTTT. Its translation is CASSPGQIGSPNEKLFF.